Below, 5 T cell receptor beta chains from the same sample are listed, as sequenced in a study of blood T cell repertoires in COVID-19. Sequencing was performed with immunoSEQ multiplex PCR; in TCRdb, only in-frame clones are kept and a portion is missing. Of about 120,000 clones in the sample, around 85% were seen once. The sample consisted of peripheral blood. These TCRs come from a human donor in a cohort sampled during active COVID-19.

The J gene is TRBJ1-1, the V gene TRBV27; D is ambiguous. CDR1 and CDR2 (germline): MNHEY, SMNVEV (reference sequence). V lost 4 bases, J lost 1 base, and 16 bases lay in between. The CDR3 loop spans 16 amino acids. CDR3 DNA sequence: TGTGCCAGCAGTTCCCCCGGGAACCCGAAGAACACTGAAGCTTTCTTT. Translated, it gives CASSSPGNPKNTEAFF.

The gene calls are TRBV6-5 and TRBJ1-1, with 7 positions matching TRBD1. Germline V gene sequence: CDR1 MNHEY, CDR2 SVGAGI. The length of the CDR3 is 15 residues. V lost 7 bases and J lost 0; bases outside the gene matches: 8. In DNA form, the CDR3 reads TGTGCCAGCATTTCCTGGGACAGATTGAACACTGAAGCTTTCTTT. It specifies CASISWDRLNTEAFF.

This clone was detected once. This chain uses TRBV19 with TRBJ2-1; 11 bases are shared with TRBD1. The CDR3 contains 15 residues. Trimming took 5 bases from V and 5 from J; bases not matched to a gene: 5. Germline CDR1 LNHDA, CDR2 SQIVND (reference sequence). The CDR3 region has the DNA TGTGCCAGTAGTGACGGACAGGGGGCGCACAATGAGCAGTTCTTC. Translated: CASSDGQGAHNEQFF. The whole variable domain, filled in from reference TRBV19 and TRBJ2-1, reads DGGITQSPKYLFRKEGQNVTLSCEQNLNHDAMYWYRQDPGQGLRLIYYSQIVNDFQKGDIAEGYSVSREKKESFPLTVTSAQKNPTAFYLCASSDGQGAHNEQFFGPGTRLTVL.

The chain links TRBV5-1 to TRBJ1-2; 8 bases are shared with TRBD1. Germline lookup yields CDR1 SGHRS and CDR2 YFSETQ. The CDR3 contains 14 residues. V dropped 4 bases and J dropped 5; count of bases not matched to a gene: 7. The CDR3 reads CASSKGTGEYGYTF. CDR3 sequence (DNA): TGCGCCAGCAGCAAAGGGACAGGCGAATATGGCTACACCTTC.

The genes are TRBV10-1 and TRBJ2-7, with 9 nucleotides matching TRBD1. The CDR3 sequence is 17 residues long. V trimming: 0 bases; J trimming: 2 bases; junction bases outside the gene matches: 8. Germline V gene data show CDR1 as WNHNN and CDR2 as SYGVQD (reference sequence). The CDR3: CASSESPGQGTPYEQYF. The CDR3 nucleotides read TGCGCCAGCAGTGAGTCTCCGGGACAGGGAACCCCCTACGAGCAGTACTTC.